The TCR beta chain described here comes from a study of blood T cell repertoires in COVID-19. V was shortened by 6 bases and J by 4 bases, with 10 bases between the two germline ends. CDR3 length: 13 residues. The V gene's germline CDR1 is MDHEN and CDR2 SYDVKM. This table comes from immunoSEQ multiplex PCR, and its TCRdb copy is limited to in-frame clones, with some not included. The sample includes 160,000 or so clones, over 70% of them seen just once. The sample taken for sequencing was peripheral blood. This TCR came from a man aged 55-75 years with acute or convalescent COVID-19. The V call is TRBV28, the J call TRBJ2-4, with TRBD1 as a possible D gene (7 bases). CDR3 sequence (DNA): TGTGCCAGCAGCCCAGGGGGGAAAAACATTCAGTACTTC. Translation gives CASSPGGKNIQYF.